This passage covers 29 T cell receptor beta chains from one sample sequenced in a study of blood T cells in healthy people across ages. Together with a sample-barcoded 5' primer, a J-beta primer mix was included in a second PCR lasting about 6 to 11 cycles. TCRdb reprocessed the 5' RACE reads with MiXCR, giving one entry per CDR3 protein. The sample contains some 760,000 distinct CDR3 sequences, about 25% of which appear only once. These data were also filed under a second study, of T cells of mothers and their children.

The sample comprised blood. These receptors were taken from a boy younger than 18 in good health.

This clonotype was observed a handful of times. This chain links TRBV29-1 with TRBJ2-1, with TRBD2 matching over 7 bases. Germline values: CDR1 SQVTM, CDR2 ANQGSEA. The CDR3 is made up of 12 amino acids. V dropped 1 base and J dropped 8; count of bases not matched to a gene: 2. As DNA, the CDR3 is TGCAGCGTTGAAGGACTAGCTCATGAGCAGTTCTTC. Translated, it gives CSVEGLAHEQFF.

The chain combines TRBV6-2 or TRBV6-3 with TRBJ2-1; D might be TRBD2 (6 bases). Trimming left V 5 bases short and J 0 bases short, with 14 bases between. This CDR3 is built from 16 residues. Germline values: CDR1 MNHEY, CDR2 SVGEGT. CDR3 sequence: CASSPFGTGSYNEQFF. Here the CDR3 DNA reads TGTGCCAGCAGTCCGTTTGGGACTGGCTCCTACAATGAGCAGTTCTTC.

The sample holds a few counts of this clonotype. A read error may produce the germline difference seen at one junction end. The chain carries TRBV7-6 and TRBJ2-7; tentative D call: TRBD2 (6 bases). The CDR3 loop spans 16 amino acids. Per germline, CDR1 SGHVS and CDR2 FNYEAQ. The CDR3 spells CASSLEVGGFGHDQYF. In nucleotides, the CDR3 is TGTGCCAGCAGCTTAGAGGTTGGGGGGTTCGGTCACGACCAGTACTTC.

The sample holds a few counts of this clonotype. The chain links TRBV7-9 to TRBJ1-4, with TRBD1 matching 7 bases. CDR3 length: 16 residues. Germline assignment: CDR1 SEHNR and CDR2 FQNEAQ (reference sequence). V dropped 6 bases and J dropped 1; count of bases not matched to a gene: 8. This chain's CDR3 is CASRPTGRETNEKLFF. CDR3 DNA: TGTGCCAGCAGACCGACAGGGAGGGAAACTAATGAAAAACTGTTTTTT.

This clonotype was observed a handful of times. The rearrangement joins TRBV20-1 to TRBJ2-7; TRBD1 aligns across 9 bases. Germline V CDR1 and CDR2: DFQATT, SNEGSKA (reference sequence). This CDR3 region has 14 residues. V lost 3 bases, J lost 0 bases, and 3 bases stayed unmatched. The CDR3 DNA is TGCAGTGCTAGCACGGACAGGGGCTCCTACGAGCAGTACTTC. This codes for CSASTDRGSYEQYF.

The chain links TRBV20-1 to TRBJ2-6; D not resolved. This CDR3 comprises 16 residues. Germline V lookup: CDR1 DFQATT, CDR2 SNEGSKA (reference sequence). Trimming cost V 3 bases and J 1 base, with 13 bases left between them. This CDR3 is CSAREGIGSGANVLTF. CDR3 in DNA: TGCAGTGCTAGGGAAGGCATCGGGTCTGGGGCCAACGTCCTGACTTTC.

The chain has TRBV4-3 and TRBJ2-3, with 9 bases matching TRBD2. V trimming: 0 bases; J trimming: 2 bases; junction bases outside the gene matches: 3. CDR3 size: 16 residues. Germline lookup yields CDR1 LGHNA and CDR2 YSLEER. Here the CDR3 reads CASSQDGGRATDTQYF. The DNA of the CDR3 is TGCGCCAGCAGCCAAGACGGCGGGAGGGCCACAGATACGCAGTATTTT.

The chain uses TRBV28 and TRBJ2-1; TRBD2 matches at 7 bases. The CDR3 spans 14 residues. Trimming removed 7 bases from V and 7 bases from J; junction bases left unmatched: 10. The germline CDR1 and CDR2 sequences are MDHEN and SYDVKM. The chain's CDR3 is CASILGGSKNEQFF. In nucleotides, the CDR3 is TGTGCCAGCATCTTGGGCGGGAGCAAGAATGAGCAGTTCTTC.

The chain employs TRBV12-3 or TRBV12-4 and TRBJ2-7; 8 nucleotides agree with TRBD1. Trimming cost V 3 bases and J 4 bases; bases outside gene matches: 8. The length of the CDR3 is 15 residues. Written as DNA, the CDR3 is TGTGCCAGCAGTTTCGGGGCAGGGGGCGGGTACGAGCAGTACTTC. Translating gives CASSFGAGGGYEQYF.

The chain has TRBV4-3 and TRBJ2-7, with 11 bases aligning to TRBD2. This CDR3 has 16 amino acids. CDR1 is LGHNA, CDR2 YSLEER, per germline. V lost 0 bases, J lost 6 bases, and 7 bases stayed unmatched. This chain's CDR3 is CASSQDLAGGPFEQYF. CDR3 coding DNA: TGCGCCAGCAGCCAAGATTTAGCGGGAGGGCCGTTCGAGCAGTACTTC.

This chain uses TRBV7-9 with TRBJ2-1; D is undetermined. This CDR3 contains 12 residues. Trimming removed 5 bases at V and 10 bases at J, with 12 bases between. CDR1 and CDR2 (germline): SEHNR, FQNEAQ (reference sequence). The CDR3 DNA reads TGTGCCAGCAGCGTGACCAGATTCGAGCAGTTCTTC. Residues: CASSVTRFEQFF.

This clonotype was recorded a few times. The CDR3 nucleotides read TGTGCCAGCAGTTACTCGGCCCCCGTAGAGCGGAGCACAGATACGCAGTATTTT. It codes for CASSYSAPVERSTDTQYF. The V call is TRBV6-5, the J call TRBJ2-3, with a possible D match to TRBD2 (5 bases). The CDR3 sequence is 18 residues long. The V gene's germline CDR1 is MNHEY and CDR2 SVGAGI. The V and J ends lost 0 bases and 0 bases respectively, with 16 bases between them.

As DNA, the CDR3 is TGTGCCAGCAGCCAAAATGTCAGGAACTACGAGCAGTACTTC. It translates to CASSQNVRNYEQYF. The chain uses TRBV7-2 and TRBJ2-7; D gene unclear. Germline V gene lookup returns CDR1 SGHTA and CDR2 FQGNSA. V dropped 5 bases and J dropped 3 bases, with 14 bases sitting between them. The CDR3 is 14 amino acids.

J is TRBJ2-7 and V is TRBV14; 10 positions match TRBD2. The DNA end is more similar to TRBJ2-1, so the J call may be wrong. The germline V gene encodes CDR1 SGHDN and CDR2 FVKESK. The CDR3 is 15 amino acids. The CDR3, as DNA: TGTGCCAGCAGTTCGCCCGAGCGGGAGGGGAATGAGCAGTTCTTC. Amino acid sequence: CASSSPEREGNEQFF.

The chain couples TRBV5-1 to TRBJ2-5; 8 bases line up with TRBD2. From germline, CDR1 is SGHRS and CDR2 YFSETQ. Trimming removed 1 base from V and 0 bases from J; junction bases left unmatched: 5. CDR3 length: 16 amino acids. CDR3 bases: TGCGCCAGCAGCTTGATAGCGGGAAGGAACCAAGAGACCCAGTACTTC. Amino acids: CASSLIAGRNQETQYF.

This clonotype was seen only a few times. V is TRBV7-3 and J is TRBJ2-5; the match to TRBD1 covers 7 bases. TRBJ2-1 matches the DNA end more closely, so the J call is doubtful. Germline V lookup: CDR1 SGHTA, CDR2 FQGTGA. The CDR3 runs 15 residues. The CDR3 bases are TGTGCCAGCAGCTTAGGGGACAGTAGGTACAATGAGCAGTTCTTC. Protein: CASSLGDSRYNEQFF.

This rearrangement joins TRBV14 to TRBJ2-7, with TRBD2 as a possible D gene (6 bases). The CDR3 has 15 amino acids. The germline V gene has CDR1 SGHDN and CDR2 FVKESK. V was trimmed by 3 bases and J by 5 bases, leaving 17 bases between them. The CDR3 DNA reads TGTGCCAGCAGCCATAACACGGGGAGGTTAAACGAGCAGTACTTC. Translated, it gives CASSHNTGRLNEQYF.

This sequence joins TRBV27 and TRBJ1-4, with 7 bases identical to TRBD1. Germline values: CDR1 MNHEY, CDR2 SMNVEV (reference sequence). V lost 5 bases and J lost 4; bases outside the gene matches: 13. The CDR3 sequence is 17 residues long. DNA for the CDR3: TGTGCCAGCAGTCAAGACAGGGCGGGGAAGAGTAATGAAAAACTGTTTTTT. Protein product: CASSQDRAGKSNEKLFF.

A few counts support this clonotype. The chain employs TRBV20-1 and TRBJ2-3, with 7 positions matching TRBD1. This CDR3 is 14 amino acids long. Germline V gives CDR1 DFQATT, CDR2 SNEGSKA (reference sequence). The V gene end was trimmed by 5 bases and the J gene end by 0 bases; junction bases not matched to a gene: 5. The CDR3 coding sequence is TGCAGTGCTTATACAGGGGATAGCACAGATACGCAGTATTTT. Translating gives CSAYTGDSTDTQYF.

In this sample, this clonotype turned up a few times. No conserved phenylalanine or tryptophan is present at the end of the CDR3, so a read error is the likely explanation. This rearrangement joins TRBV29-1 to TRBJ2-3; D ambiguous. The CDR3 extends over 13 amino acids. CDR1 is SQVTM and CDR2 is ANQGSEA in the germline V gene. The ends were cut back, 1 base at V and 4 bases at J, with 9 bases in the middle. The CDR3 DNA is TGCAGCGTTGAAGGGAGTTGGTCAGATACGCAGTATCTT. Translated: CSVEGSWSDTQYL.

The sample holds many counts of this clonotype. The CDR3 sequence is CASSLVAQETQYF. CDR3 bases: TGTGCCAGCAGTTTGGTTGCCCAAGAGACCCAGTACTTC. The J gene is TRBJ2-5, the V gene TRBV28; D is ambiguous. V lost 3 bases to trimming and J lost 1 base, with 6 bases between them. Germline CDR1 and CDR2: MDHEN and SYDVKM. This CDR3 has 13 amino acids.

The chain has TRBV20-1 and TRBJ1-6, with 7 bases matching TRBD1. This CDR3 is 16 amino acids long. Trimming took 8 bases from V and 0 from J; bases not matched to a gene: 10. Looked up from germline, CDR1 is DFQATT and CDR2 is SNEGSKA (reference sequence). In DNA form, the CDR3 reads TGCAGTAGTAGACAGGGCTTGAGCTCCTATAATTCACCCCTCCACTTT. This sequence encodes CSSRQGLSSYNSPLHF.

V usage is TRBV7-2 and J usage is TRBJ2-7; perhaps D is TRBD1 or TRBD2 (6 bases each). Germline V gene sequence: CDR1 SGHTA, CDR2 FQGNSA. CDR3 length: 14 amino acids. V lost 5 bases to trimming and J lost 3 bases, with 14 bases between them. CDR3 in amino acids: CASSDRRVRYEQYF. DNA of the CDR3: TGTGCCAGCAGCGACAGGAGGGTACGCTACGAGCAGTACTTC.

The rearrangement uses TRBV6-5 and TRBJ1-2, with 7 positions matching TRBD1. V shed 4 bases and J 6 bases; nucleotides not matched to a gene: 8. The CDR3 loop spans 14 amino acids. Germline-derived CDR1 and CDR2 are MNHEY and SVGAGI. The CDR3 region is CASSFADRENGYTF. In DNA, the CDR3 is TGTGCCAGCAGTTTCGCTGACAGGGAGAATGGCTACACCTTC.

V gene TRBV7-2 combines with J gene TRBJ1-4; TRBD1 matches 9 bases. The CDR3 loop spans 15 amino acids. With V trimmed by 5 bases and J by 3 bases, 4 bases remained unmatched. Germline CDR1 is SGHTA and CDR2 is FQGNSA. Here the CDR3 reads CASSPTGGSNEKLFF. The CDR3 DNA is TGTGCCAGCAGCCCGACAGGGGGGTCTAATGAAAAACTGTTTTTT.

As DNA, the CDR3 is TGTGCCAGCAGCTTAGAATCTATCGGCACAGATACGCAGTATTTT. Its protein is CASSLESIGTDTQYF. The chain carries TRBV7-2 and TRBJ2-3; no clear D gene. V was clipped by 1 base and J by 1 base, with 9 bases between them. The CDR3 extends over 15 amino acids. The germline gives CDR1 SGHTA, CDR2 FQGNSA. Full variable domain (rest looked up from reference TRBV7-2 and TRBJ2-3): GAGVSQSPSNKVTEKGKDVELRCDPISGHTALYWYRQSLGQGLEFLIYFQGNSAPDKSGLPSDRFSAERTGGSVSTLTIQRTQQEDSAVYLCASSLESIGTDTQYFGPGTRLTVL.

The CDR3 region is CASSLDRGGLTF. The CDR3 DNA sequence: TGTGCCAGCAGCCTGGATCGAGGGGGTCTCACCTTC. The chain combines TRBV6-5 with TRBJ1-2, with D perhaps TRBD1 (6 bases). The germline V and J ends were trimmed by 6 bases and 13 bases, with 18 bases remaining between them. The CDR3 extends over 12 amino acids. CDR1 MNHEY and CDR2 SVGAGI come from the germline V gene.

V and J are TRBV5-1 and TRBJ2-3, with 9 bases matching TRBD1. The CDR3 runs 17 residues. CDR1 and CDR2 (germline): SGHRS, YFSETQ. The junction had 6 bases not matched to a gene; V was cut back by 0 bases and J by 1 base. The CDR3 loop is CASSLGAGQGRTDTQYF. The CDR3 coding sequence is TGCGCCAGCAGCTTGGGGGCAGGACAGGGGCGCACAGATACGCAGTATTTT.

The V and J genes are TRBV6-2 or TRBV6-3 and TRBJ2-3, with 7 nucleotides matching TRBD2. J gave up 6 bases and V 2 bases, and 11 bases lay outside the gene matches. Germline V lookup: CDR1 MNHEY, CDR2 SVGEGT. This CDR3 contains 16 residues. The CDR3 spells CASSYVRGDYRDTQYF. The DNA for the CDR3 is TGTGCCAGCAGTTACGTACGTGGGGACTACCGGGATACGCAGTATTTT.